The 20 T cell receptor beta chains listed next were all sequenced from one sample in a study of identical twins. One entry per CDR3 protein, called by TCRdb with MiXCR from the 5' RACE reads. Seen here are fewer than 550,000 distinct CDR3 sequences, around 15% observed once, and the top ten hold more than 0.8%. A further study also used this sample, focusing on yellow fever vaccine responses in identical twins.

Specimen: CD4+ T cells sorted from blood. The source of these receptors is a woman younger than 30 in good health.

The chain joins TRBV20-1 to TRBJ2-7; the match to TRBD1 covers 7 bases. This CDR3 is built from 15 residues. Looked up from germline, CDR1 is DFQATT and CDR2 is SNEGSKA (reference sequence). Trimming took 2 bases from V and 0 from J; bases not matched to a gene: 7. The DNA of the CDR3 is TGCAGTGCTAGATCTCGCAGGGGGAGCTCCTACGAGCAGTACTTC. The encoded protein is CSARSRRGSSYEQYF.

This chain links TRBV5-1 with TRBJ2-2, with no clear D. V lost 1 base to trimming and J lost 2 bases, with 21 bases between them. The germline V gene has CDR1 SGHRS and CDR2 YFSETQ. This CDR3 has 19 amino acids. The chain's CDR3 is CASSLLMLGTSLNTGELFF. In DNA, the CDR3 is TGCGCCAGCAGCTTGCTCATGCTGGGAACTTCACTAAACACCGGGGAGCTGTTTTTT.

Of note for this clonotype: An end of the junction differs from the germline gene, which may be a read error. The rearrangement joins TRBV7-7 to TRBJ2-5, with D tentatively TRBD1 or TRBD2 (5 bases each). CDR1 is SSHAT, CDR2 FNYEAQ, per germline (reference sequence). The CDR3 runs to 15 residues. Here the CDR3 DNA reads TGTGCTAGCAGCTTAGTCGGGACCCCGCAAGAGACCCAGTACTTC. Protein product: CASSLVGTPQETQYF.

The table lists this clonotype with many counts. V is TRBV4-3 and J is TRBJ2-3, with D perhaps matching TRBD1 (6 bases). The germline CDR1 and CDR2 sequences are LGHNA and YSLEER. CDR3 size: 15 residues. Trimming pared 3 bases from V and 4 bases from J, leaving 14 bases between. The CDR3 DNA sequence: TGCGCCAGCAGCCAGTTTAGGGGGAGCGCAGATACGCAGTATTTT. It encodes CASSQFRGSADTQYF.

This clonotype has just a few counts. The chain is built from TRBV28 and TRBJ2-1; D is possibly TRBD1 (6 bases). With 5 bases removed from V and 0 bases from J, the gap between germline ends came to 14 bases. The CDR3 is 16 residues long. CDR1 is MDHEN, CDR2 SYDVKM, per germline. The CDR3 loop reads CASSHRAPSSYNEQFF. In nucleotides, the CDR3 is TGTGCCAGCAGTCACAGGGCCCCAAGCTCCTACAATGAGCAGTTCTTC.

At least ten counts were recorded for this clonotype. The chain uses TRBV5-1 and TRBJ2-5; D remains ambiguous. This CDR3 comprises 14 residues. CDR1 and CDR2 (germline): SGHRS, YFSETQ. Trimming took off 0 bases at V and 1 base at J, with 7 bases between the two ends. CDR3 residues: CASSLGEAQETQYF. DNA of the CDR3: TGCGCCAGCAGCTTGGGAGAGGCCCAAGAGACCCAGTACTTC.

The chain employs TRBV11-3 and TRBJ2-3; 8 positions agree with TRBD1. Germline loops: CDR1 SGHNT, CDR2 YENEEA. The J segment lost 1 base and the V segment lost 4 bases, leaving 7 bases of the junction unmatched. The CDR3 has 16 amino acids. CDR3 in amino acids: CASSSRTGKGTDTQYF. DNA for the CDR3: TGTGCCAGCAGCTCGAGGACAGGGAAGGGCACAGATACGCAGTATTTT.

This clonotype was detected a few times. V usage is TRBV18 and J usage is TRBJ2-1; D call uncertain. Trimming stripped 3 bases from V and 4 bases from J, with 7 bases between. The germline V gene encodes CDR1 KGHSH and CDR2 LQKENI. This CDR3 is built from 13 residues. The CDR3 DNA follows: TGTGCCAGCTCACCCCTGGGGTACAATGAGCAGTTCTTC. This translates into CASSPLGYNEQFF.

The genes are TRBV3-1 and TRBJ1-2; possible D gene TRBD1, 5 bases. This CDR3 comprises 14 residues. Germline V gene sequence: CDR1 LGHDT, CDR2 YNNKEL (reference sequence). Trimming pared 1 base from V and 4 bases from J, leaving 10 bases between. CDR3 amino acids: CASSQGGAGYGYTF. DNA of the CDR3: TGTGCCAGCAGCCAAGGAGGGGCGGGCTATGGCTACACCTTC.

The V and J genes are TRBV12-3 or TRBV12-4 and TRBJ2-2, with no clear D. The CDR3 extends over 16 amino acids. V was shortened by 6 bases and J by 2 bases, with 16 bases between the two germline ends. The CDR3: CASRGSGRLNTGELFF. The CDR3 coding sequence is TGTGCCAGCAGGGGCTCAGGAAGGCTCAACACCGGGGAGCTGTTTTTT.

This chain connects TRBV7-2 to TRBJ1-2; D might be TRBD1 (6 bases). Trimming stripped 5 bases from V and 5 bases from J, with 18 bases between. The CDR3 consists of 15 residues. In germline, CDR1 is SGHTA, CDR2 FQGNSA. CDR3 in amino acids: CASSQRTEFSYGYTF. CDR3 coding DNA: TGTGCCAGCAGCCAAAGGACAGAATTTTCTTATGGCTACACCTTC.

This clonotype was detected ten times or more. The gene calls are TRBV27 and TRBJ1-1, with 10 bases identical to TRBD1. CDR3 length: 14 residues. Looked up from germline, CDR1 is MNHEY and CDR2 is SMNVEV (reference sequence). With V trimmed by 6 bases and J by 2 bases, 3 bases remained unmatched. CDR3 sequence: CASRTGGLNTEAFF. CDR3 DNA sequence: TGTGCCAGCAGGACAGGGGGCCTTAACACTGAAGCTTTCTTT.

The genes are TRBV20-1 and TRBJ1-1, with D perhaps matching TRBD1 (5 bases). This CDR3 spans 11 amino acids. Between the trimmed V and J ends, which lost 3 bases and 7 bases, there was a span of 9 bases. The V gene's germline CDR1 is DFQATT and CDR2 SNEGSKA (reference sequence). The CDR3 spells CSASKQVEAFF. The DNA of the CDR3 is TGCAGTGCTAGCAAACAGGTTGAAGCTTTCTTT.

The V and J genes are TRBV18 and TRBJ2-3; D gene ambiguous. The CDR3 is 14 amino acids. V was trimmed by 3 bases and J by 3 bases, leaving 10 bases between them. CDR1 and CDR2 from the germline V gene are KGHSH and LQKENI. The CDR3 DNA reads as TGTGCCAGCTCACCTTCTTTCGGAACAGATACGCAGTATTTT. Its protein is CASSPSFGTDTQYF. The full variable domain, completed using reference TRBV18 and TRBJ2-3, is NAGVMQNPRHLVRRRGQEARLRCSPMKGHSHVYWYRQLPEEGLKFMVYLQKENIIDESGMPKERFSAEFPKEGPSILRIQQVVRGDSAAYFCASSPSFGTDTQYFGPGTRLTVL.

This rearrangement joins TRBV9 to TRBJ1-3, with D possibly TRBD1 on 5 matching bases. This CDR3 comprises 16 residues. V was trimmed by 0 bases and J by 4 bases, leaving 14 bases between them. Germline values: CDR1 SGDLS, CDR2 YYNGEE. The CDR3 sequence is CASSVGSGSVGNTIYF. DNA of the CDR3: TGTGCCAGCAGCGTAGGTTCAGGGAGTGTCGGAAACACCATATATTTT.

This chain uses TRBV6-2 or TRBV6-3 with TRBJ2-3; 9 bases map to TRBD2. The germline V gene encodes CDR1 MNHEY and CDR2 SVGEGT. CDR3 length: 14 residues. Trimming removed 7 bases from V and 4 bases from J; junction bases left unmatched: 6. The chain's CDR3 is CASMSSGMADTQYF. In nucleotides, the CDR3 is TGTGCCAGCATGTCTAGCGGGATGGCAGATACGCAGTATTTT.

This clonotype showed up many times. V and J are TRBV3-1 and TRBJ2-2; D gene ambiguous. CDR3 length equals 12 residues. V dropped 2 bases and J dropped 7 bases, with 5 bases sitting between them. The germline CDR1 and CDR2 sequences are LGHDT and YNNKEL (reference sequence). The CDR3 sequence: CASSQLFGELFF. The DNA for the CDR3 is TGTGCCAGCAGCCAACTGTTCGGGGAGCTGTTTTTT.

The CDR3 loop is CSASGTSSYEQYF. The CDR3 coding sequence is TGCAGTGCTAGCGGGACCAGCTCCTACGAGCAGTACTTC. J is TRBJ2-7 and V is TRBV20-1, with D perhaps TRBD1 or TRBD2 (5 bases each). The V gene lost 3 bases and the J gene lost 0 bases, with 9 bases spanning the gap. CDR1 is DFQATT and CDR2 is SNEGSKA in the germline V gene (reference sequence). The CDR3 length is 13 residues.

The chain has TRBV6-1 and TRBJ1-2; 7 bases line up with TRBD1. Looked up from germline, CDR1 is MNHNS and CDR2 is SASEGT. V lost 6 bases to trimming and J lost 0 bases; unmatched junction nucleotides: 4. The CDR3 is 14 residues long. CDR3 in DNA: TGTGCCAGCAGCGGGACAGCCCCTAACTATGGCTACACCTTC. Translation: CASSGTAPNYGYTF.

Many counts were recorded for this clonotype. The chain is built from TRBV12-3 or TRBV12-4 and TRBJ1-3; D perhaps matches TRBD1 (6 bases). The CDR3 has 15 amino acids. Between the trimmed V and J ends, which lost 10 bases and 0 bases, there was a span of 16 bases. CDR3 residues: CANSQGGSSGNTIYF. DNA for the CDR3: TGTGCCAATTCTCAAGGGGGTAGCTCTGGAAACACCATATATTTT.